This note documents a single T cell receptor (beta chain) sequence. The antigen this receptor binds is unknown. Base qualities are missing; no much larger clone stands one base away. TCR CDR3 regions were amplified from genomic DNA by multiplex PCR using the deep immunoSEQ assay. Extracted genomic DNA from each cell subset was distributed evenly across all wells of several immunoSEQ 96-well plates, and each plate was treated as a replicate. For sorted subsets, about 200 ng genomic DNA, equal to tens of thousands of T cell genomes, was loaded into each replicate PCR. Purified libraries were quantified with a Qubit 3.0 fluorometer, sized on a Bioanalyzer 2100, and re-quantified with the KAPA Library Quantification kit. Each immunoSEQ 96-well plate was sequenced on its own single-read 150-cycle Illumina NextSeq 550 flow cell. On the authors' methods: Because only junctional sequences without quality scores were contained in the immunoSEQ output, filtering matching that applied to full-length reads could not be performed. To assign V/J genes and CDR3, sequences were annotated against IMGT germline references using PyIR, a Python wrapper for IgBLAST v1.9. Any read was removed if the V/J assignment was weak (E-value above 1e-6), the CDR3 was missing, or the read contained stop codons, out-of-frame junctions, or ambiguous translated residues. A V3J clonotype was defined by an identical inferred V gene, J gene, and CDR3 amino acid sequence. Percentage overlap between repertoires was calculated by dividing the number of shared unique clonotypes by the size of the smaller repertoire. RTK rarefaction, the Chao1 estimator, and Recon v2.1 estimates of unobserved clonotypes were used to assess repertoire richness. For all TCRbeta clonotypes obtained by the gDNA method from a few donors, generation probabilities were computed with OLGA. As stored in TCRdb, this immuneACCESS dataset retains in-frame rearrangements with V and J assigned. A fraction of the clones does not appear; measured against another copy, unresolved V genes explain less than half of the discrepancy, and the remainder lacks a known reason. The D gene and trimming were derived from the DNA, and the V and J assignments and clone size from that table. The sample table contains roughly 2.6 million clones; only one count was recorded for around nine tenths of them. The ten largest clones add up to 0.14% of the sample.

This record belongs to a study of shared clonotypes between healthy human individuals (dated by TCRdb to the early 2020s). For the study in its entirety: The cohort comprised a couple of women and three men aged 18 to 49 years. For each donor, CD4 naive and CD4 memory were each given three plates, CD8 naive was given two plates, and CD8 memory was given one plate. Blood TCR repertoires of a handful of healthy adults were deeply sequenced to estimate repertoire size and the extent of clonotype sharing between individuals. To increase sequencing depth and limit assay-specific biases, TCR repertoire library preparation and sequencing were carried out by different laboratories using diverse techniques. Leukapheresis yielded between about 0.8 and 9.5 billion PBMCs per donor. The investigation overall reported the following: The small number of donors limited the genetic and exposure-history diversity represented. Pairwise subsampling led to the expectation that sequencing depth would affect the degree of clonotype sharing among donors. Sampling was limited to blood, and TCR repertoires in tissue likely differ from TCR repertoires in blood. Naive subsets generally had larger estimated clonotype richness than memory subsets did. Clonotypes shared by all four sorted-subset donors showed higher generation probabilities than non-shared clonotypes. Across several donors, approximately 5% of naive CD4, around 3.3% of naive CD8, about 2.3% of memory CD4, and under 0.45% of memory CD8 clonotypes were shared. Incomplete sequencing was indicated by rarefaction of sorted-subset datasets, despite the large sequencing depth.

Donors were healthy HIV-negative adults with no recently reported acute infections or vaccinations. Every donor was a Caucasian adult residing in Nashville, Tennessee, USA. Magnetic negative selection was used to enrich CD4+ T cells, after which naive cells were positively selected on CD45RA and the negative fraction became the memory subset. After blood collection by leukapheresis, PBMCs were isolated using Ficoll-Histopaque density gradient centrifugation and then cryopreserved in the vapor phase of liquid nitrogen. Analytical flow cytometry was used to check the purity and quantity of each magnetically sorted T cell population. Genomic DNA was isolated from every sorted fraction and measured by UV absorbance on a Nanodrop 2000c. This TCR was recovered from a young man in good health. Sequences were obtained from naive CD4+ T cells sorted from blood. In the paper's terms, the cell subset or site label means: CD45RA+ positively selected.

The nucleotides read TGTGCCAGCAGTGAAGGGGACAGGGGGAAAGGAGAGACCCAGTACTTC. Translated, it reads CASSEGDRGKGETQYF. In this chain, TRBV6-1 is recombined with TRBJ2-5; 11 bases in between match TRBD1. Reading from cysteine to phenylalanine, the CDR3 counts 16 amino acids. Only the CDR3 portion is preserved as DNA: 48 bases, with reading frame beginning at the first base. CDR1 and CDR2 are drawn from the germline V gene: MNHNS, SASEGT. The germline V and J ends show losses of 1 base and 4 bases respectively, and no gene match explains 5 bases of the junction.